A single T cell receptor beta chain is shown here with its context. The V gene's germline CDR1 is MNHEY and CDR2 SVGAGI. V lost 4 bases to trimming and J lost 6 bases, with 12 bases between them. The CDR3 loop spans 14 amino acids. These data are taken from a study of blood T cell repertoires in COVID-19. Study context: The United States, Italy and Spain provided the acute and convalescent COVID-19 samples. In each case, the material was cDNA or gDNA derived from T cells, B-cell-depleted T cells, or PBMCs.

Enrolment of Seattle patients took place during active infection, and they were followed longitudinally. In the source study's methods: Reference gene primer amplification gave estimated nucleated cell counts. TCRdb keeps only in-frame clones here, not all; method: immunoSEQ multiplex PCR. Clone size and the V and J calls come from that table; the DNA yielded D and trimming. Of 150,000 or so clones listed, about 83% were seen once; the top ten hold around 10%. The chain combines TRBV6-5 with TRBJ1-4; TRBD1 might be the D (6 bases). Sequencing input: peripheral blood. This TCR derives from a woman aged 60-75 years with COVID-19, enrolled during active disease. The CDR3 DNA follows: TGTGCCAGCAGTTTATCCCCAGGGGATGAAAAACTGTTTTTT. Translated: CASSLSPGDEKLFF.